A selection of T cell receptor beta chains follows, all from one sample in a study of CD8+ T cells in alopecia areata. Assay: immunoSEQ multiplex PCR; the TCRdb copy retains only in-frame clones and omits some. The repertoire has roughly 190,000 clones, less than 70% of them found once; the top ten carry approximately 1.3%. The material was CD4+ T cells sorted from blood, obtained between weeks 49 and 50, from a patient treated with tofacitinib. Receptors originate from a human donor with alopecia areata. Each CDR3 is given with its conserved first and last residue. A D gene is named only where the DNA matches it firmly.

CDR3 protein,D gene,V gene
CASSLDIGGRVF,NA,TRBV5-6
CAWSEGTYSNQPQHF,NA,TRBV30
CASSLVSYGGGQETQYF,TRBD2,TRBV7-9
CASSARPGWADEQYF,NA,TRBV7-8
CSVPSGNYEQYF,TRBD2,TRBV29-1
CASSLPPGGNTEAFF,NA,TRBV28
CASSLRQGYNEQFF,TRBD1,TRBV7-9
CASRDSSYNEQFF,NA,TRBV10-2
CASSITWGTGTGSSYEQYF,TRBD1,TRBV7-2
CSAASPGANVLTF,NA,TRBV29-1
CSVSSGQTDTQYF,TRBD2,TRBV29-1
CASSFSGLNTEAFF,NA,TRBV27
CSVEPGREQYF,NA,TRBV29-1
CSAHRASEQYF,NA,TRBV20-1
CSVVIGLAYEQYF,TRBD2,TRBV29-1
CASSPRTSTDTQYF,NA,TRBV18